A selection of T cell receptor beta chains follows, all from one sample in a study of neoadjuvant anti-PD-1 for oral cavity cancer. This table comes from immunoSEQ multiplex PCR, and its TCRdb copy is limited to in-frame clones, with some not included. Altogether thousands of clones are present, about 60% being singletons, with the ten largest covering about 6%. This material consisted of tumor tissue, taken before nivolumab (anti-PD-1) treatment. All receptors derive from a person aged 40 to 85 with oral cavity squamous cell carcinoma. Each CDR3 is given with its conserved first and last residue. D genes are given only for firm matches. The size of a clone is reported for some rows only, either as once, few or many, or as a class for expanded clones.

CDR3: CASGLVTGGRGTGELFF; DNA: TGTGCTAGTGGTTTGGTCACGGGGGGCCGAGGAACCGGGGAGCTGTTTTTT; size: .; D: .; V: TRBV12-5; J: TRBJ2-2
CDR3: CASSLTPWNTEAFF; DNA: TGTGCCAGCAGCTTAACTCCTTGGAACACTGAAGCTTTCTTT; size: .; D: .; V: TRBV27; J: TRBJ1-1
CDR3: CASTEDIGPSQPQHF; DNA: TGCGCCAGCACTGAGGACATCGGTCCCAGCCAGCCCCAGCATTTT; size: .; D: .; V: TRBV10-2; J: TRBJ1-5
CDR3: CASSSDRGSPLHF; DNA: TGTGCCAGCAGTTCGGACAGGGGCTCACCCCTCCACTTT; size: .; D: TRBD1; V: TRBV11-2; J: TRBJ1-6
CDR3: CASRGRMNTEAFF; DNA: TGTGCCAGCAGGGGACGTATGAACACTGAAGCTTTCTTT; size: once; D: .; V: TRBV5-6; J: TRBJ1-1
CDR3: CASKGPNLQGVSYEQYF; DNA: TGTGCCAGCAAGGGGCCTAACTTACAGGGGGTTTCCTACGAGCAGTACTTC; size: .; D: TRBD1; V: TRBV2; J: TRBJ2-7
CDR3: CASSLDRTSFGNTIYF; DNA: TGCGCCAGCAGCTTGGACCGGACATCATTTGGAAACACCATATATTTT; size: few; D: .; V: TRBV5-1; J: TRBJ1-3
CDR3: CASSWAGRYNEQFF; DNA: TGTGCCAGCAGTTGGGCAGGGCGATACAATGAGCAGTTCTTC; size: .; D: .; V: TRBV27; J: TRBJ2-1
CDR3: CASSFGQGGNTEAFF; DNA: TGTGCCAGCAGCTTCGGACAGGGAGGGAACACTGAAGCTTTCTTT; size: .; D: TRBD1; V: TRBV11-3; J: TRBJ1-1
CDR3: CASSEVPYDFYGYTF; DNA: TGTGCCAGCAGTGAAGTTCCTTACGACTTCTATGGCTACACCTTC; size: .; D: .; V: TRBV6-1; J: TRBJ1-2
CDR3: CASSSRPGGATNEKLFF; DNA: TGTGCCAGCAGCTCTCGTCCAGGGGGAGCAACTAATGAAAAACTGTTTTTT; size: .; D: TRBD1; V: TRBV7-8; J: TRBJ1-4
CDR3: CASSRTTDTQYF; DNA: TGTGCCAGCAGTAGAACCACAGATACGCAGTATTTT; size: .; D: .; V: TRBV27; J: TRBJ2-3
CDR3: CASRKTSGRWNEQFF; DNA: TGTGCCAGCAGGAAGACTAGCGGGAGGTGGAATGAGCAGTTCTTC; size: .; D: TRBD2; V: TRBV7-3; J: TRBJ2-1
CDR3: CASSLYRISSYNEQFF; DNA: TGTGCCAGCAGCCTATACAGGATTAGCTCCTACAATGAGCAGTTCTTC; size: .; D: .; V: TRBV11-2; J: TRBJ2-1
CDR3: CASSTDRDYLNEQFF; DNA: TGTGCCAGTAGTACCGACCGGGACTACCTCAATGAGCAGTTCTTC; size: .; D: TRBD2; V: TRBV19; J: TRBJ2-1
CDR3: CASSQVMAGANYEQYF; DNA: TGCGCCAGCAGCCAAGTTATGGCGGGAGCCAACTACGAGCAGTACTTC; size: .; D: TRBD2; V: TRBV4-1; J: TRBJ2-7
CDR3: CASSLTGGVQETQYF; DNA: TGTGCTAGCAGCTTAACGGGGGGAGTTCAAGAGACCCAGTACTTC; size: .; D: TRBD2; V: TRBV7-7; J: TRBJ2-5